Listed below are T cell receptor beta chains from one sample, sequenced in a study of shared clonotypes between healthy human individuals. TCRdb's table, derived via immunoSEQ multiplex PCR, lists solely in-frame clones and lacks some. The sample records approximately 2,000,000 clones, around 93% being singletons. The sample consisted of naive CD8+ T cells from PBMCs. The receptors shown here come from a man aged 18 to 29 in good health. Some clones in this sample may be carry-over from other donors' samples. Each CDR3 is given without its conserved first and last residue. Clone sizes are given selectively: once, few, many, or a class where the clone is expanded.

>TRBJ1-4|.|TRBV25-1
ASSVGQGGGEKLF
>TRBJ1-1|.|TRBV11-1
ASSLARMTEAF
>TRBJ1-1|.|TRBV5-5
ASNPTGGPEAF
>TRBJ2-1|once|TRBV15
ATSRVRADPYNEQF
>TRBJ2-5|.|TRBV7-3
ASSMDRQETQY
>TRBJ1-1|.|TRBV9
ASSVESSWGTEAF
>TRBJ2-5|.|TRBV18
ASSPGWSETQY
>TRBJ1-3|.|TRBV9
ASSVSWGQSSGNTIY
>TRBJ2-5|.|TRBV5-1
ASSLRGTVGTQY
>TRBJ2-7|.|TRBV5-6
ASSLGGSPTYEQY
>TRBJ2-1|.|TRBV7-9
ASSLGARNEQF
>TRBJ2-1|.|TRBV19
ASGAGVTYNEQF
>TRBJ2-2|.|TRBV27
ASSGGFQNTGELF
>TRBJ2-1|.|TRBV28
ASSRGRSNEQF
>TRBJ1-2|.|TRBV5-6
ASSLRTGVYYGYT
>TRBJ2-7|.|TRBV10-3
AISDSNRAYEQY
>TRBJ2-7|once|TRBV30
AWIIGASEYEQY
>TRBJ2-5|.|TRBV5-1
ASSLQDAFQETQY
>TRBJ2-5|.|TRBV28
ASSLSGQGFETQY
>TRBJ2-1|.|TRBV27
ASRILQGAYNEQF
>TRBJ2-7|.|TRBV4-1
ASSHGGKVVAGDHSSYEQY
>TRBJ1-2|.|TRBV18
ASSPPPPAEGYT
>TRBJ2-3|.|TRBV5-4
ASSLAEASGSNTDTQY
>TRBJ2-7|.|TRBV19
ARTTSGNYEQY
>TRBJ1-1|.|TRBV7-2
ASSLTGARTEAF
>TRBJ1-2|.|TRBV6-1
ASRPPGNYGYT
>TRBJ2-1|once|TRBV4-3
ASSQVKTDSDPEQF
>TRBJ1-2|few|TRBV6-4
ASSDSNYGYT